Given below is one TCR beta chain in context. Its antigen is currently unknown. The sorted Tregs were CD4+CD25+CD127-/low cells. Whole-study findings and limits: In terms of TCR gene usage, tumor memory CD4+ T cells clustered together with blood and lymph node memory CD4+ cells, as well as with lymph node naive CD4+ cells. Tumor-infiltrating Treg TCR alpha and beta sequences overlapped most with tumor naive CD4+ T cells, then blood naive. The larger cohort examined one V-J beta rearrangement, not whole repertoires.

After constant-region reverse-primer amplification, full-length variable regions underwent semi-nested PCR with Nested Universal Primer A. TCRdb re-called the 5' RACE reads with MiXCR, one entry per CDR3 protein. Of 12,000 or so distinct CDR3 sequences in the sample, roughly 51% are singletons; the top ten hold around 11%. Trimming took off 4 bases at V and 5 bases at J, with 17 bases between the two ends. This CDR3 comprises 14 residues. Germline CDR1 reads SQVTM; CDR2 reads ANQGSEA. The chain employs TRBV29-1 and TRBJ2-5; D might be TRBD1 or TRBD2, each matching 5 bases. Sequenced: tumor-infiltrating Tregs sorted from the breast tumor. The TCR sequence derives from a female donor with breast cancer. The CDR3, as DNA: TGCAGCGTTGGCCACGGGACGCGAGAGGAGACCCAGTACTTC. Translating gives CSVGHGTREETQYF.